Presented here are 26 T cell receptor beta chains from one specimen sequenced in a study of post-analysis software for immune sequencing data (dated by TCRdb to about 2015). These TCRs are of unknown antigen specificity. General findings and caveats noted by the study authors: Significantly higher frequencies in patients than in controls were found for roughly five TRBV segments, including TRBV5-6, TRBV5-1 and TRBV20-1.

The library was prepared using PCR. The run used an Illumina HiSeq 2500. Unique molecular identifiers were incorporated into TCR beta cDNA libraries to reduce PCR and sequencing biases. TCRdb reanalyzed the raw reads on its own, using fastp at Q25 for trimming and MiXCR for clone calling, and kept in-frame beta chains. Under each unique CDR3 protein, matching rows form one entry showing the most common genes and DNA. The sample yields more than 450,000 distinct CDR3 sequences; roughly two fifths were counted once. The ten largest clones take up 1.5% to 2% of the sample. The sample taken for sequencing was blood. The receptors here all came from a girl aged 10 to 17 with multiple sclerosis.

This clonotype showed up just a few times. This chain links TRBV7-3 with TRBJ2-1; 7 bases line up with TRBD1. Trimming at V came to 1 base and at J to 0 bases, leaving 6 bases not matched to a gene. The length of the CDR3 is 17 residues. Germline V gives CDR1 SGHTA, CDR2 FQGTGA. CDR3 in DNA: TGTGCCAGCAGCTTAAAAGGGGGCTCCGGCTCCTACAATGAGCAGTTCTTC. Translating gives CASSLKGGSGSYNEQFF. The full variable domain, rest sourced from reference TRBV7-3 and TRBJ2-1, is GAGVSQTPSNKVTEKGKYVELRCDPISGHTALYWYRQSLGQGPEFLIYFQGTGAADDSGLPNDRFFAVRPEGSVSTLKIQRTERGDSAVYLCASSLKGGSGSYNEQFFGPGTRLTVL.

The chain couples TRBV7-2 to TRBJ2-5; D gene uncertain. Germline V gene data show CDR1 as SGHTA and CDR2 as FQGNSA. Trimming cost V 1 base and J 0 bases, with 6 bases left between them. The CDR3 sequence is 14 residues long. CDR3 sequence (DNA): TGTGCCAGCAGCTTAGACCTATACCAAGAGACCCAGTACTTC. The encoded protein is CASSLDLYQETQYF.

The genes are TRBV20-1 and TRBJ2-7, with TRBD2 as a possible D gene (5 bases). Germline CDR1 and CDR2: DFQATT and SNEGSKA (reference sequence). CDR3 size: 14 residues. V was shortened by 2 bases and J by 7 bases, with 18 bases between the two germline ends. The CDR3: CSARRSSLTREQYF. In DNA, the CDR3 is TGCAGTGCTAGACGGTCTAGCCTCACGAGGGAGCAGTACTTC.

The CDR3 region is CASSLAGERVETDTQYF. The CDR3 coding sequence is TGCGCCAGCAGCTTGGCGGGGGAGCGAGTTGAGACAGATACGCAGTATTTT. V and J are TRBV5-1 and TRBJ2-3, with a tentative D call TRBD2 (6 bases). CDR1 SGHRS and CDR2 YFSETQ come from the germline V gene. V was cut by 0 bases and J by 3 bases, with 17 bases left in between. This CDR3 comprises 17 residues. The full variable domain, in which reference TRBV5-1 and TRBJ2-3 provide the parts outside the CDR3, is KAGVTQTPRYLIKTRGQQVTLSCSPISGHRSVSWYQQTPGQGLQFLFEYFSETQRNKGNFPGRFSGRQFSNSRSEMNVSTLELGDSALYLCASSLAGERVETDTQYFGPGTRLTVL.

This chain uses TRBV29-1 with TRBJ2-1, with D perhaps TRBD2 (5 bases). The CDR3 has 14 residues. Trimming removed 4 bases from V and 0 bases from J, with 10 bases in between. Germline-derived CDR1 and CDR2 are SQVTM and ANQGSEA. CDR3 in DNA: TGCAGCGTTGCCGGGGTGATCTCCTACAATGAGCAGTTCTTC. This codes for CSVAGVISYNEQFF.

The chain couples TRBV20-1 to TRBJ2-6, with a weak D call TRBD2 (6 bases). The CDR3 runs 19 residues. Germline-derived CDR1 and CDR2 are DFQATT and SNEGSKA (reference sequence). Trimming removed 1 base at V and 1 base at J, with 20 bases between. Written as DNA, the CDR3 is TGCAGTGCTAGAGTCCCGGAGGGTACTAGACAGTCTGGGGCCAACGTCCTGACTTTC. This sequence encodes CSARVPEGTRQSGANVLTF.

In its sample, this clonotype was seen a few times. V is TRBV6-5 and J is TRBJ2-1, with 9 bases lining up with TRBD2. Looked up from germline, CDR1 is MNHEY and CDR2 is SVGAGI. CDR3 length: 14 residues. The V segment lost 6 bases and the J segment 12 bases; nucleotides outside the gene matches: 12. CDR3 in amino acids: CASSLAGGPDRQFF. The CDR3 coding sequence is TGTGCCAGCAGCCTTGCGGGGGGGCCAGATAGGCAGTTCTTC.

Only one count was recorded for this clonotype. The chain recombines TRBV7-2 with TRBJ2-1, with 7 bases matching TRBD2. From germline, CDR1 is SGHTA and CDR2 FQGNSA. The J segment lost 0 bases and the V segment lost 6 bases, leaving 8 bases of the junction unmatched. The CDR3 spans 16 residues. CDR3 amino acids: CASRPSLADSYNEQFF. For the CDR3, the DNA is TGTGCCAGCAGACCCTCCCTAGCGGACTCCTACAATGAGCAGTTCTTC. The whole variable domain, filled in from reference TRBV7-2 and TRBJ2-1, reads GAGVSQSPSNKVTEKGKDVELRCDPISGHTALYWYRQSLGQGLEFLIYFQGNSAPDKSGLPSDRFSAERTGGSVSTLTIQRTQQEDSAVYLCASRPSLADSYNEQFFGPGTRLTVL.

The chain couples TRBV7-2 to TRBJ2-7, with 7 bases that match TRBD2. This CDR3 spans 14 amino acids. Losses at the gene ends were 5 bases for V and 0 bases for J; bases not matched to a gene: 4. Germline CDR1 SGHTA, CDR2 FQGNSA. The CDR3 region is CASSPRDYSYEQYF. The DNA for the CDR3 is TGTGCCAGCAGCCCTCGGGACTACTCCTACGAGCAGTACTTC.

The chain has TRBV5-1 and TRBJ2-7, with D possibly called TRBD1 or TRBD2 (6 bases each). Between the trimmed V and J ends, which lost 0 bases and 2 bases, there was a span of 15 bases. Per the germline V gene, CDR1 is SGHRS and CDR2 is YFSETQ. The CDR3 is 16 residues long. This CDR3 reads CASSLAWGDKPYEQYF. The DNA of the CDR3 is TGCGCCAGCAGCTTGGCTTGGGGGGACAAACCCTACGAGCAGTACTTC. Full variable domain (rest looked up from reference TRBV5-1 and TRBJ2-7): KAGVTQTPRYLIKTRGQQVTLSCSPISGHRSVSWYQQTPGQGLQFLFEYFSETQRNKGNFPGRFSGRQFSNSRSEMNVSTLELGDSALYLCASSLAWGDKPYEQYFGPGTRLTVT.

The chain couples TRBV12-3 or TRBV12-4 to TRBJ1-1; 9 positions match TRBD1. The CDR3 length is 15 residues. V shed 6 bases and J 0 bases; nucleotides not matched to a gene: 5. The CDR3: CASRVRTGVNTEAFF. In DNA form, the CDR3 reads TGTGCCAGCAGGGTTCGGACAGGGGTGAACACTGAAGCTTTCTTT.

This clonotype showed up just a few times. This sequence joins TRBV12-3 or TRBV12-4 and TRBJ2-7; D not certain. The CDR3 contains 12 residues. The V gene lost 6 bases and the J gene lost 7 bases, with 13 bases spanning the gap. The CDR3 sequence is CASSFSRREQYF. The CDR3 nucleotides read TGTGCCAGCAGCTTCTCCCGTCGGGAGCAGTACTTC.

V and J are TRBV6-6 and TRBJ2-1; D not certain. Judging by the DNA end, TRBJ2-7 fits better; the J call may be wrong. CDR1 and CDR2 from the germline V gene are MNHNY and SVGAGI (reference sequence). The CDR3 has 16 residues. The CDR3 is CASSSTILQTLREQYF. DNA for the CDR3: TGTGCCAGCAGTTCGACAATTCTTCAGACTCTCCGGGAGCAGTACTTC.

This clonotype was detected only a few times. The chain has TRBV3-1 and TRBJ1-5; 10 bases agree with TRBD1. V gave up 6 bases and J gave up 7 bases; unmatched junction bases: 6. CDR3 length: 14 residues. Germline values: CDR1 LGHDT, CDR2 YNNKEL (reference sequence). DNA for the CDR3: TGTGCCAGCAGTCCGACAGGGGGCCGGCAGCCCCAGCATTTT. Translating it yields CASSPTGGRQPQHF.

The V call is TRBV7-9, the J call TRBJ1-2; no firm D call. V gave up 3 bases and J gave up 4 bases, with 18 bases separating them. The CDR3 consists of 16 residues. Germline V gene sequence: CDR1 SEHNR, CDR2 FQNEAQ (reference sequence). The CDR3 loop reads CASSLPGQTFGYGYTF. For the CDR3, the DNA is TGTGCCAGCAGCTTGCCCGGGCAGACTTTTGGCTATGGCTACACCTTC.

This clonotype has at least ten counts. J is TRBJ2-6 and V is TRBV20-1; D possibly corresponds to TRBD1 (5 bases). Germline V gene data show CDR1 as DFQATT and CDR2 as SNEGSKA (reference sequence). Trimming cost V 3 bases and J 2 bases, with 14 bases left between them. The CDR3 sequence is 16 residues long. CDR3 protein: CSASSAKGTGANVLTF. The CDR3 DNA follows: TGCAGTGCTAGTTCGGCTAAGGGGACTGGGGCCAACGTCCTGACTTTC.

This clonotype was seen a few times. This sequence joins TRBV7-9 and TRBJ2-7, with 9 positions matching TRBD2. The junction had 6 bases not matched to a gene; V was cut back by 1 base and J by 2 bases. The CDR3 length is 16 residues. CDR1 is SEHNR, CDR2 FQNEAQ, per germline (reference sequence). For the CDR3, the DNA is TGTGCCAGCAGCTTAGGAAGCGGGGGGAATCCCTACGAGCAGTACTTC. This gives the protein CASSLGSGGNPYEQYF. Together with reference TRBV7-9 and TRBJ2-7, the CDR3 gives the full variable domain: DTGVSQNPRHKITKRGQNVTFRCDPISEHNRLYWYRQTLGQGPEFLTYFQNEAQLEKSRLLSDRFSAERPKGSFSTLEIQRTEQGDSAMYLCASSLGSGGNPYEQYFGPGTRLTVT.

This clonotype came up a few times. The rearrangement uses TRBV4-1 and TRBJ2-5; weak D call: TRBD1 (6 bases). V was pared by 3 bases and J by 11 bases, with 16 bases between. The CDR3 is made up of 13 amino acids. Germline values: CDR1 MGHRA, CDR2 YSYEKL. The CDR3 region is CASSHTRQAEQYF. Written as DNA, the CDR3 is TGCGCCAGCAGCCACACCCGACAGGCGGAGCAGTACTTC.

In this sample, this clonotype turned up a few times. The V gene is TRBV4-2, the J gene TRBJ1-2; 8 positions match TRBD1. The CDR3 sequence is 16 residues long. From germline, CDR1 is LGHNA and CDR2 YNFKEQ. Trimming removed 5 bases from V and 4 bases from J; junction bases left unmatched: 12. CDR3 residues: CASSTAAGGTFYGYTF. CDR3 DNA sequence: TGTGCCAGCAGCACCGCCGCAGGGGGCACGTTCTATGGCTACACCTTC.

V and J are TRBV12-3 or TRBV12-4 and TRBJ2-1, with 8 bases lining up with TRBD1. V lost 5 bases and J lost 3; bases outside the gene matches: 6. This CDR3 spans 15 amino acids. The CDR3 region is CASSPLDRDYNEQFF. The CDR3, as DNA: TGTGCCAGCAGTCCCTTGGACAGGGACTACAATGAGCAGTTCTTC.

CDR3 region: CSAATDRGYEQYF. The CDR3 nucleotides are TGCAGTGCCGCTACCGACAGGGGCTACGAGCAGTACTTC. The rearrangement uses TRBV20-1 and TRBJ2-7; TRBD1 matches at 8 bases. The V gene's germline CDR1 is DFQATT and CDR2 SNEGSKA (reference sequence). This CDR3 has 13 amino acids. Germline trimming cut 6 bases from V and 3 bases from J; bases unmatched to any gene: 7.

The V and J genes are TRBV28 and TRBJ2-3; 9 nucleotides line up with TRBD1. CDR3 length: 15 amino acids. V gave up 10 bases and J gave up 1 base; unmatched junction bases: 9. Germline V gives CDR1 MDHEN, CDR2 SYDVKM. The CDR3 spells CATAGTGYGTDTQYF. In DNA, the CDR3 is TGTGCCACCGCGGGGACAGGGTACGGCACAGATACGCAGTATTTT.

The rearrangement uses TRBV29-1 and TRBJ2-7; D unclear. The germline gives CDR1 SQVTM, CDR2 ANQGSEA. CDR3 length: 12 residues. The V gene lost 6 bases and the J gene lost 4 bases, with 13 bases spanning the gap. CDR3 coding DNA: TGCAGCGTCTTGACTCCAAATTACGAGCAGTACTTC. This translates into CSVLTPNYEQYF.

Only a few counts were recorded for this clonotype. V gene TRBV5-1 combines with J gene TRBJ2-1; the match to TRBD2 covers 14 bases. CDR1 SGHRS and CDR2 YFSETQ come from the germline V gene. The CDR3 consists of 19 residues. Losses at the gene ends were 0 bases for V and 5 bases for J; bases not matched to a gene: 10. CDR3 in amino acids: CASSLVFGTSGGRNNEQFF. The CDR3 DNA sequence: TGCGCCAGCAGCTTGGTGTTCGGGACTAGCGGGGGACGCAACAATGAGCAGTTCTTC.

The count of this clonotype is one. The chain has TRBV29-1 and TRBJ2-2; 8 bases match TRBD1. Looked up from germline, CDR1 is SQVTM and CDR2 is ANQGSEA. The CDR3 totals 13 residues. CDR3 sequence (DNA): TGCAGTGGGGGACAGGCGAACACCGGGGAGCTGTTTTTT. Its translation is CSGGQANTGELFF.

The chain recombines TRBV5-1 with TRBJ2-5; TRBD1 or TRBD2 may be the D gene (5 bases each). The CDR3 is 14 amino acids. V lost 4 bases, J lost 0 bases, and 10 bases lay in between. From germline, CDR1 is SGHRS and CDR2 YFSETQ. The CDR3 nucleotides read TGCGCCAGCAGCCCCCGAGGGGACCAAGAGACCCAGTACTTC. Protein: CASSPRGDQETQYF. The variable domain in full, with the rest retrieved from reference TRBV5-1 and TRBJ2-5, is KAGVTQTPRYLIKTRGQQVTLSCSPISGHRSVSWYQQTPGQGLQFLFEYFSETQRNKGNFPGRFSGRQFSNSRSEMNVSTLELGDSALYLCASSPRGDQETQYFGPGTRLLVL.